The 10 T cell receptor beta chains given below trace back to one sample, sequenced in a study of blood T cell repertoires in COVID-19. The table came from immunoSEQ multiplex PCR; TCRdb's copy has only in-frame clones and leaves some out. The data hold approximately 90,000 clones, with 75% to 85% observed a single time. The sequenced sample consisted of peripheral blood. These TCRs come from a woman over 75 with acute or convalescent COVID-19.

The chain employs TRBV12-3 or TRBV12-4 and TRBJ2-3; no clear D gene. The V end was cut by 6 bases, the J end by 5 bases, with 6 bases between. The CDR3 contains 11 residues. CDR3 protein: CASRQLDTQYF. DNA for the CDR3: TGTGCCAGCAGGCAACTAGATACGCAGTATTTT.

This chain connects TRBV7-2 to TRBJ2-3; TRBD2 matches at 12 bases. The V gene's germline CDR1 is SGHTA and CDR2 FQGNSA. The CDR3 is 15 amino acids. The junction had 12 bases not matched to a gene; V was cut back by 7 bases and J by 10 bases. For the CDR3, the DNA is TGTGCCAGCACCCACTCGACTAGCGGGAGTTTGGCGCAGTATTTT. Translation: CASTHSTSGSLAQYF.

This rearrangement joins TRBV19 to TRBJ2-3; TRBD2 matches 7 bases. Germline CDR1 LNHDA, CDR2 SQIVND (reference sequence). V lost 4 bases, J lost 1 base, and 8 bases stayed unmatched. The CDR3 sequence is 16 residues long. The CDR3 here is CASSTVQRGGTDTQYF. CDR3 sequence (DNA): TGTGCCAGTAGTACAGTACAGCGGGGCGGCACAGATACGCAGTATTTT.

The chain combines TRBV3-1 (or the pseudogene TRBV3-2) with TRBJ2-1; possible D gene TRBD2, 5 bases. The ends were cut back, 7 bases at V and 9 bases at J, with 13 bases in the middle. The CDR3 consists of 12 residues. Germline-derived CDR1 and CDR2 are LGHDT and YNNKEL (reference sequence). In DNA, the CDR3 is TGTGCCAGCATTTCACGACGGGGTGAGCAGTTCTTC. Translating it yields CASISRRGEQFF.

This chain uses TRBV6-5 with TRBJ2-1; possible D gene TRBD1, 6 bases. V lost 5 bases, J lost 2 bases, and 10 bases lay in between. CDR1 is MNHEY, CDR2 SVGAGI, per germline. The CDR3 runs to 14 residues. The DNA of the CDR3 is TGTGCCAGCAGTACCCGGGACACCTACAATGAGCAGTTCTTC. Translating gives CASSTRDTYNEQFF.

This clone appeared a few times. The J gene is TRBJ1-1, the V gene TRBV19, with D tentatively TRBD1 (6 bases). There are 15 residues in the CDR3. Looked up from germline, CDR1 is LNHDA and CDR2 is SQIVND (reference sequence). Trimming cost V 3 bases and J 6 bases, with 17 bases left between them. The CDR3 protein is CASSILGRGAAEAFF. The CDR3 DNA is TGTGCCAGTAGTATCTTAGGCAGGGGTGCGGCTGAAGCTTTCTTT.

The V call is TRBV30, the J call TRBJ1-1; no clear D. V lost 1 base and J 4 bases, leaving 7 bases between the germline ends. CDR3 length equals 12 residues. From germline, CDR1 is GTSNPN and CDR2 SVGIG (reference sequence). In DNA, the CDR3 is TGTGCCTGGAGTGGAGGTATCACTGAAGCTTTCTTT. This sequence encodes CAWSGGITEAFF.

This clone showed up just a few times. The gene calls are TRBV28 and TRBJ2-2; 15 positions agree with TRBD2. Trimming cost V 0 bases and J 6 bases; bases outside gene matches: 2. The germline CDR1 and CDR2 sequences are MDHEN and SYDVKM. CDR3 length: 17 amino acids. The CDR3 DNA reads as TGTGCCAGCAGTTTATGGGGACTAGCGGGAGGACCCGGGGAGCTGTTTTTT. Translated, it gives CASSLWGLAGGPGELFF.

The chain's CDR3 is CASSEMNTGYEQYF. Written as DNA, the CDR3 is TGTGCCAGCAGTGAGATGAATACCGGCTACGAGCAGTACTTC. J is TRBJ2-7 and V is TRBV25-1; D unclear. Germline lookup yields CDR1 MGHDK and CDR2 SYGVNS. The ends were cut back, 3 bases at V and 3 bases at J, with 12 bases in the middle. The CDR3 loop spans 14 amino acids.

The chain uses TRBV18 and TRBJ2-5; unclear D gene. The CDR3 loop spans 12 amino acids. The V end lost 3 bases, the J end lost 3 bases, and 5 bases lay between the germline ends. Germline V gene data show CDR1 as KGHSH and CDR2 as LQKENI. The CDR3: CASSPAEETQYF. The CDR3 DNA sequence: TGTGCCAGCTCACCTGCGGAAGAGACCCAGTACTTC.